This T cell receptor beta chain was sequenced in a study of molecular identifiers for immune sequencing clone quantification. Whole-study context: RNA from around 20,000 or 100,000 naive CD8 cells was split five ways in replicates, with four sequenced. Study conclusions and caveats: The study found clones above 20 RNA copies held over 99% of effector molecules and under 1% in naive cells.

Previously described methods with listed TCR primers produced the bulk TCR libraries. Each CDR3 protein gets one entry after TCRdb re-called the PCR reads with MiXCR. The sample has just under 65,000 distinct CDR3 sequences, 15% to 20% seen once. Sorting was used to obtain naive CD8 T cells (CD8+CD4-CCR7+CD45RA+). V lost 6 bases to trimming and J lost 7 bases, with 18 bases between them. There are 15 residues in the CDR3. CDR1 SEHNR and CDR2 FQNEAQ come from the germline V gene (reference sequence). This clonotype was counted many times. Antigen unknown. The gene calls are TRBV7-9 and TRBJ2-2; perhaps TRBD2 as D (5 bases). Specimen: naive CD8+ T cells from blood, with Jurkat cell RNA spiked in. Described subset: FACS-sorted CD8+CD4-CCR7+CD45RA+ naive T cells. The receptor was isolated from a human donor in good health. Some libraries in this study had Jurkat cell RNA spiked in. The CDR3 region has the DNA TGTGCCAGCAGGGCCCCGTCTAGCTGGGGCGGGGAGCTGTTTTTT. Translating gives CASRAPSSWGGELFF.